The clone carrying this T cell receptor (beta chain) has just a few counts. Its target is unknown. The sample belongs to a study of blood T cells in healthy people across ages. On the study more broadly: About one barcoded beta molecule per two T cells was captured by template switching. Study results and caveats: Diversity of TCR beta correlated strongly with naive T cell percentage. Expanded clonotype changes were possibly confounded by unknown donor CMV status.

A sample-barcoded 5' primer and a J-beta primer mix were used in a second PCR of roughly 7 to 12 cycles. TCRdb reprocessed the 5' RACE reads via MiXCR and lists one record per CDR3 protein. The sample shows about 650,000 distinct CDR3 sequences, around 50% of them seen only once. V lost 4 bases, J lost 9 bases, and 16 bases lay in between. This CDR3 comprises 14 residues. Per germline, CDR1 MNHEY and CDR2 SMNVEV (reference sequence). What was sequenced was blood. This chain joins TRBV27 and TRBJ1-5; no reliable D call. The TCR sequence derives from an elderly woman in good health. CDR3 loop: CASSSDTNGRPQHF. The CDR3 region has the DNA TGTGCCAGCAGTTCCGACACCAACGGGCGGCCCCAGCATTTT.